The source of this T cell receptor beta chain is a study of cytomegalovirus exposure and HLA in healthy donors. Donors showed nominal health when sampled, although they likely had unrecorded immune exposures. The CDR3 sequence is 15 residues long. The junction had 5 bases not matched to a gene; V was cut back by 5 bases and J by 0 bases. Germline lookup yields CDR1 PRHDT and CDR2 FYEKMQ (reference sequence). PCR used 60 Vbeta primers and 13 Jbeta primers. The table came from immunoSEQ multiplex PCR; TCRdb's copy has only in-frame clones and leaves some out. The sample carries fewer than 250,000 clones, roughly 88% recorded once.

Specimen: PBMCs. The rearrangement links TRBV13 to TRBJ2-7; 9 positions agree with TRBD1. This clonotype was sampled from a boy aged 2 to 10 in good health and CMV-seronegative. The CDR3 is CASSNTGGYSYEQYF. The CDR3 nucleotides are TGTGCCAGCAGCAACACAGGGGGCTACTCCTACGAGCAGTACTTC. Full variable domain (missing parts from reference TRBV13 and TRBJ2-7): AAGVIQSPRHLIKEKRETATLKCYPIPRHDTVYWYQQGPGQDPQFLISFYEKMQSDKGSIPDRFSAQQFSDYHSELNMSSLELGDSALYFCASSNTGGYSYEQYFGPGTRLTVT.